The 3 T cell receptor beta chains below come from one sample, sequenced in a study of early T cells in non-severe SARS-CoV-2 infection. MiXCR, applied by TCRdb to the 5' RACE reads, yields one record per CDR3 protein. The sample shows 74,000 or so distinct CDR3 sequences, about 13% of them seen only once. Sequencing used whole blood. The receptors originated from an adult who was a healthcare worker with PCR-confirmed SARS-CoV-2 infection or an uninfected control (not recorded which).

The chain uses TRBV9 and TRBJ2-2, with unresolved D. Germline loops: CDR1 SGDLS, CDR2 YYNGEE. The CDR3 runs 16 residues. The V and J ends lost 4 bases and 0 bases respectively, with 13 bases between them. The CDR3 coding sequence is TGTGCCAGCAGCAATCGAGGCCGGGCGAACACCGGGGAGCTGTTTTTT. Translation gives CASSNRGRANTGELFF.

This clonotype was seen repeatedly, ten times or more. The V gene is TRBV14, the J gene TRBJ1-1, with no clear D. Germline-derived CDR1 and CDR2 are SGHDN and FVKESK. The CDR3 loop spans 15 amino acids. Trimming removed 4 bases at V and 3 bases at J, with 15 bases between. Here the CDR3 DNA reads TGTGCCAGCAGCCCCCGTCGGGGAAGGGACACTGAAGCTTTCTTT. This codes for CASSPRRGRDTEAFF.

As for this clonotype: This sequence may be a read error, since a much larger clone differs from it by one base. This chain uses TRBV10-3 with TRBJ1-2, with a tentative D call TRBD1 (5 bases). The germline CDR1 and CDR2 sequences are ENHRY and SYGVKD. This CDR3 spans 12 amino acids. The CDR3 spells CTISDQGYGYTF. CDR3 nucleotides: TGTACCATCAGTGATCAGGGATATGGCTACACCTTC.